The 8 T cell receptor beta chains given below trace back to one sample, sequenced in a study of tumor and adjacent non-tumor tissue in lung cancer. A modified ARM-PCR protocol with three rounds of nested PCR amplified TCRbeta. MiXCR, applied by TCRdb to the multiplex PCR reads, yields one record per CDR3 protein. This repertoire shows fewer than 120,000 distinct CDR3 sequences, approximately 87% found once; its top ten account for more than 20%. RNA was extracted from bulk tissue without any cell sorting. The sequenced sample was lung tumor tissue. All receptors come from a man between 65 and 85 years old with non-small cell lung cancer.

This clonotype was recorded only once. One end of the junction varies from germline; a read error may be responsible. This chain joins TRBV11-3 and TRBJ2-3; no definite D call. The CDR3 totals 16 residues. Germline lookup yields CDR1 SGHNT and CDR2 YENEEA. CDR3 amino acids: CASSLAPQDFTDKQYF. The CDR3 DNA follows: TGTGCCAGCAGTTTGGCCCCCCAGGATTTCACAGATAAGCAGTATTTT.

Concerning this clonotype: A much larger clone sits a single nucleotide away, making a read error possible. V gene TRBV20-1 combines with J gene TRBJ2-7; 11 nucleotides align to TRBD1. The CDR3 has 13 residues. The germline gives CDR1 DFQATT, CDR2 SNEGSKA (reference sequence). CDR3 bases: TGCAATGCCGGACAGGGGGCCACCTACGAGCAGTACTTC. Translated, it gives CNAGQGATYEQYF.

V and J are TRBV7-3 and TRBJ2-1; D unresolved. There are 12 residues in the CDR3. Trimming took off 3 bases at V and 11 bases at J, with 11 bases between the two ends. Germline CDR1 is SGHTA and CDR2 is FQGTGA. In nucleotides, the CDR3 is TGTGCCAGCAGCTTCCCTTCGCAAAAGCAGTTCTTC. This gives the protein CASSFPSQKQFF.

In the case of this clonotype: A read error may account for a junction end that differs from germline. The chain couples TRBV6-2 or TRBV6-3 to TRBJ2-3; a possible D gene is TRBD1 (5 bases). From germline, CDR1 is MNHEY and CDR2 SVGEGT. The CDR3 contains 17 residues. CDR3 in DNA: TGTGCCAACAGTTACCTGATGACAGTAGGCCATCAGGATACGCAGTATTTT. Residues: CANSYLMTVGHQDTQYF.

The rearrangement uses TRBV28 and TRBJ2-6; 10 bases are a match to TRBD1. Losses at the gene ends were 5 bases for V and 7 bases for J; bases not matched to a gene: 14. This CDR3 comprises 18 residues. The V gene's germline CDR1 is MDHEN and CDR2 SYDVKM. In DNA, the CDR3 is TGTGCCAGCAGTCCGATCGACAGGGGGCTCTATGGAGCCAACGTCCTGACTTTC. Translation: CASSPIDRGLYGANVLTF.

Note on this clonotype: A clone one base away is much larger, so this may be a read error. The chain uses TRBV20-1 and TRBJ1-1; TRBD1 is a possible D gene (5 bases). The CDR3 has 11 residues. CDR1 and CDR2 from the germline V gene are DFQATT and SNEGSKA (reference sequence). The DNA of the CDR3 is TGCAGTGCACAGTCGGGGCTTGAAGCTATCTTT. Amino acids: CSAQSGLEAIF.

Turning to this clonotype: In this CDR3 the conserved last residue, phenylalanine or tryptophan, is missing, so a read error is likely. DNA for the CDR3: TGCGCCTGCAGCCGAGCGGGAGGGCCCCACGAGCAGTACTTA. Amino acid sequence: CACSRAGGPHEQYL. The chain carries TRBV4-2 and TRBJ2-7; 10 positions agree with TRBD2. CDR1 is LGHNA, CDR2 YNFKEQ, per germline. This CDR3 spans 14 amino acids.

In regard to this clonotype: One junction end disagrees with the germline gene, perhaps due to a read error. The chain links TRBV11-2 to TRBJ2-3, with unresolved D. CDR1 is SGHAT, CDR2 FQNNGV, per germline. The CDR3 covers 16 residues. CDR3 in DNA: TGTGCCAGCAACTTAACTCAGTGTGTAAGCACAGATACGCAGTATTTT. It yields the protein CASNLTQCVSTDTQYF. Based on the CDR3 plus reference TRBV11-2 and TRBJ2-3, the full variable domain is EAGVAQSPRYKIIEKRQSVAFWCNPISGHATLYWYQQILGQGPKLLIQFQNNGVVDDSQLPKDRFSAERLKGVDSTLKIQPAKLEDSAVYLCASNLTQCVSTDTQYFGPGTRLTVL.